The rows below give T cell receptor beta chains drawn from one sample of a study of siplizumab effects on memory and regulatory T cells. This table comes from immunoSEQ multiplex PCR, and its TCRdb copy is limited to in-frame clones, with some not included. The sample has roughly 6,900 clones, 65% to 70% seen once; the top ten hold over 45%. The sample taken for sequencing was effector memory CD8+ T cells sorted from blood. The receptor source for this set is a human donor in good health. The CDR3 runs from the conserved cysteine through the conserved F or W. Each record gives: D gene, clone size, J gene, V gene, CDR3 DNA, CDR3 protein. A D gene is named only where the DNA matches it firmly. Clone size is stated in some rows and not others, as once, few, many or a class when expanded.

NA	NA	TRBJ2-7	TRBV29-1	TGCAGCGTTGGGGACACCCCCTACGAGCAGTACTTC	CSVGDTPYEQYF
TRBD1	few	TRBJ1-1	TRBV29-1	TGCACCACAGGGGTCTACGATGAAGCTTTCTTT	CTTGVYDEAFF
TRBD2	NA	TRBJ2-1	TRBV11-2	TGTGCCAGCAGCTTAGTAGGACTAGCGTTAGAGTTCTTC	CASSLVGLALEFF
NA	NA	TRBJ1-5	TRBV6-1	TGTGCCAGCAGTGAAGCGGCAGGTAGCAATCAGCCCCAGCATTTT	CASSEAAGSNQPQHF
NA	NA	TRBJ1-6	TRBV28	TGTGCCAGCAGTTTAGCGGGGGGGGGTTCACCCCTCCACTTT	CASSLAGGGSPLHF
NA	NA	TRBJ1-1	TRBV6-4	TGTGCCAGCAGTTCAGGGGCCTCCACTGAAGCTTTCTTT	CASSSGASTEAFF
NA	NA	TRBJ1-5	TRBV6-5	TGTGCCAGCAGTTACTCACCAGGGGCGGATCAGCCCCAGCATTTT	CASSYSPGADQPQHF
TRBD2	NA	TRBJ2-1	TRBV6-5	TGTGCCAGCAGTTACGGCGGGAGATTCAATGAGCAGTTCTTC	CASSYGGRFNEQFF
NA	NA	TRBJ2-7	TRBV5-4	TGTGCCAGCAGCCCTGCCGGGGGCTACGAGCAGTACTTC	CASSPAGGYEQYF
NA	medium-sized	TRBJ1-1	TRBV2	TGTGCCAGCATATGGACACTGAACACTGAAGCTTTCTTT	CASIWTLNTEAFF
TRBD1	medium-sized	TRBJ2-7	TRBV2	TGTGCCAGCAGTGAACGGACAGGGGGCCTTTACGAGCAGTACTTC	CASSERTGGLYEQYF
NA	NA	TRBJ2-1	TRBV20-1	TGCAGTGCCCTCCAAGCGAATGAGCAGTTCTTC	CSALQANEQFF
NA	NA	TRBJ1-2	TRBV28	TGTGCCAGCAGTTTCTTACAGAACTATGGCTACACCTTC	CASSFLQNYGYTF
NA	NA	TRBJ1-6	TRBV28	TGTGCCAGCAGGTCCATACGGGGACTACGACGGTCACCCCTCCACTTT	CASRSIRGLRRSPLHF
NA	NA	TRBJ2-7	TRBV14	TGTGCCAGCAGCCCGGGACGTTACGAGCAGTACTTC	CASSPGRYEQYF
NA	hyperexpanded	TRBJ2-7	TRBV25-1	TGTGCCAGCAGTGGGGCAGTAGAGCAGTACTTC	CASSGAVEQYF
NA	NA	TRBJ1-3	TRBV9	TGTGCCAGCAGCGACCTTGTCAACTCTGGAAACACCATATATTTT	CASSDLVNSGNTIYF
NA	NA	TRBJ2-2	TRBV15	TGTGCCACCAGCAGACCCCGGGAACCGAACACCGGGGAGCTGTTTTTT	CATSRPREPNTGELFF
TRBD1	NA	TRBJ1-6	TRBV27	TGTGCCAGCAGTGTGACAGGGTATTCACCCCTCCACTTT	CASSVTGYSPLHF
TRBD2	medium-sized	TRBJ2-3	TRBV27	TGTGCCAGCAGTTCCCGACTAGCGGGAGGCACAGATACGCAGTATTTT	CASSSRLAGGTDTQYF
NA	NA	TRBJ1-1	TRBV9	TGTGCCAGCAGCGCCAATTCCGGGGGATTCACTGAAGCTTTCTTT	CASSANSGGFTEAFF
TRBD1	NA	TRBJ2-1	TRBV2	TGTGCCAGCAGTACGACCCGGACAGGGGAGAATGAGCAGTTCTTC	CASSTTRTGENEQFF
NA	NA	TRBJ2-3	TRBV30	TGTGCCTGGACACTGGGAGGTGCAGATACGCAGTATTTT	CAWTLGGADTQYF
TRBD2	NA	TRBJ2-1	TRBV4-2	TGTGCCAGCAGCCAAGGACTAGCGGGAGTTGTTGAGCAGTTCTTC	CASSQGLAGVVEQFF
NA	NA	TRBJ2-3	TRBV11-2	TGTGCCAGCCAACTCGGGACCGATACGCAGTATTTT	CASQLGTDTQYF
TRBD2	NA	TRBJ2-2	TRBV28	TGTGCCAGCAGTCCGTTAGCGGGAGGCTCTACCGGGGAGCTGTTTTTT	CASSPLAGGSTGELFF
NA	NA	TRBJ1-1	TRBV2	TGTGCCGGAAGCCTATCGGGCACTGAAGCTTTCTTT	CAGSLSGTEAFF
NA	once	TRBJ2-1	TRBV9	TGTGCCAGCAGCGACGGAAACAATGAGCAGTTCTTC	CASSDGNNEQFF
NA	NA	TRBJ2-7	TRBV4-1	TGCGCCAGCAGCCAAGATCCGGCCGCAGGTCTTCTCGAGCAGTACTTC	CASSQDPAAGLLEQYF
TRBD2	NA	TRBJ2-3	TRBV27	TGTGCCAGCAGTCCGCGACTAGCGGGAGGGGTAGATACGCAGTATTTT	CASSPRLAGGVDTQYF
NA	NA	TRBJ2-1	TRBV12-5	TGTGCTAGTGGTCCCCCCCCTTACAATGAGCAGTTCTTC	CASGPPPYNEQFF
NA	NA	TRBJ2-7	TRBV6-5	TGTGCCAGCACCCACGGGACACAGAGCTCCTACGAGCAGTACTTC	CASTHGTQSSYEQYF
NA	few	TRBJ2-7	TRBV6-6	TGTGCCAGCAGGGGGACTCTTGGCGGCTACGAGCAGTACTTC	CASRGTLGGYEQYF
TRBD1	NA	TRBJ1-4	TRBV6-6	TGTGCCAGCAGTCCCGGGCAGGGGGATAATGAAAAACTGTTTTTT	CASSPGQGDNEKLFF
NA	few	TRBJ1-1	TRBV28	TGTGCCAGCAGTTTGGACGGGACTGAAGCTTTCTTT	CASSLDGTEAFF
TRBD2	few	TRBJ2-1	TRBV7-7	TGTGCTAGCAGCCCAACTAGCGGAGGACACAATGAGCAGTTCTTC	CASSPTSGGHNEQFF
NA	NA	TRBJ1-2	TRBV7-8	TGTGCCAGCAGCTTAGGGGTAACCGGGGGGAACTATGGCTACACCTTC	CASSLGVTGGNYGYTF
NA	NA	TRBJ2-3	TRBV27	TGTGCCAGCAGTTTAGGAGTACGTGCAGATACGCAGTATTTT	CASSLGVRADTQYF
TRBD1	NA	TRBJ2-7	TRBV4-1	TGCGCCAGCAGCCAAACTAAGACAGGGGAAGGTTACGAGCAGTACTTC	CASSQTKTGEGYEQYF
NA	NA	TRBJ2-7	TRBV4-2	TGTGCCAGCAGCCAAGATTCGGCGAGGGGTTCCTACGAGCAGTACTTC	CASSQDSARGSYEQYF
NA	medium-sized	TRBJ1-3	TRBV7-9	TGTGCCAGCAGCTTAGGGTTCCAAGGTTCTGGAAACACCATATATTTT	CASSLGFQGSGNTIYF